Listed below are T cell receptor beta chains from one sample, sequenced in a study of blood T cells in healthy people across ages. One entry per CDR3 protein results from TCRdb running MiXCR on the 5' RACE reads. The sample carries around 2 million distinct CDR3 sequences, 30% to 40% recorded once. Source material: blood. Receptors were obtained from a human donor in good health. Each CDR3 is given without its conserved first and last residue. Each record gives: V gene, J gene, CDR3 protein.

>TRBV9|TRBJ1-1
ASAARGNTEAF
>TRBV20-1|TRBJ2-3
SAPRTSGGDTQY
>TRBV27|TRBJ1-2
ASRRSLEGIFGYGYT
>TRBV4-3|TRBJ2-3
ASSQDSSGSTDTQY
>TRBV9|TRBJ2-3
ASSVEGVTDTQY
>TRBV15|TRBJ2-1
ATSRPGLAQF
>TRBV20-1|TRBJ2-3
SARATQGPPDTQY
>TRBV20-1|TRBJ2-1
SAQGTAGSLYNEQF
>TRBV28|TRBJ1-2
ASSPPGKPYGYT
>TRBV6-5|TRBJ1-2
ASSYGGWDYGYT
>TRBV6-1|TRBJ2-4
ASSLMRDVQY
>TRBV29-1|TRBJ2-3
SVEMLAGQGDTQY
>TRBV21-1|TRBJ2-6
ASSKPICRSGANVLT
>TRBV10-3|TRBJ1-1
AIGSLGNTEAF
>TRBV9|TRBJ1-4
ASNKGQPNEKLF
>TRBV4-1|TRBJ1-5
ASSQDWAGTQPQH
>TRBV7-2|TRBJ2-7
ASSFQGTSYEQY
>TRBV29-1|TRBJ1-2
SVELSQGNGYT
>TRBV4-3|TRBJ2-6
ASSQIWRSIVSGANVLT
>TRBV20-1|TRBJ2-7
SARGVRDRGYEQY
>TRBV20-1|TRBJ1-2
SASSRSGSI
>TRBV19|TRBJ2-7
ASSIKQAYEQY
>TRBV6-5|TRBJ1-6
ASRDRGGGPNSPLH
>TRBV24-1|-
ATGDRGFETQY
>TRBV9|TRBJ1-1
ASSVGGGGDKAF
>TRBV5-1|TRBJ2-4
ASSSALEGQY